This note documents a single T cell receptor (beta chain) sequence. This clone was seen just once. This clone's antigen is unknown. No much larger clone is present one base from it, and per-base qualities are unavailable. This record belongs to a study of shared clonotypes between healthy human individuals (dated by TCRdb to 2020 to 2022). The study in broad terms: The cohort comprised a couple of women and three men aged 18 to 49 years. Between about 0.9 and 9 billion PBMCs per donor were obtained by leukapheresis. Per donor, three plates each were used for CD4 naive and CD4 memory, two for CD8 naive, and one for CD8 memory. Blood TCR repertoires of roughly 5 healthy adults were deeply sequenced to estimate repertoire size and the extent of clonotype sharing between individuals. Libraries were prepared and TCR repertoires were sequenced by different laboratories using diverse techniques, in order to increase sequencing depth and limit assay-specific biases.

Using the deep immunoSEQ assay, TCR CDR3 regions were amplified from genomic DNA by multiplex PCR. Extracted genomic DNA from each cell subset was distributed evenly across all wells of several immunoSEQ 96-well plates, and each plate was treated as a replicate. For sorted subsets, around 200 ng genomic DNA, equal to some 28,000 T cell genomes, was loaded into each replicate PCR. Purified libraries were quantified with a Qubit 3.0 fluorometer, sized on a Bioanalyzer 2100, and re-quantified with the KAPA Library Quantification kit. A separate single-read 150-cycle Illumina NextSeq 550 flow cell was used to sequence each immunoSEQ 96-well plate. As for the original processing: Because only junctional sequences without quality scores were contained in the immunoSEQ output, filtering matching that applied to full-length reads could not be performed. Sequences were annotated with PyIR, a Python wrapper for IgBLAST v1.9, using IMGT germline references to assign V/J genes and CDR3. Reads were filtered out if the reads had weak V/J assignments (E-value above 1e-6), no CDR3, stop codons, out-of-frame junctions, or ambiguous translated residues. V3J clonotypes were defined as sequences sharing an identical inferred V gene, J gene, and CDR3 amino acid sequence. Percentage overlap between repertoires was calculated by dividing the number of shared unique clonotypes by the size of the smaller repertoire. Repertoire richness was assessed with RTK rarefaction, the Chao1 estimator, and Recon v2.1 estimates of unobserved clonotypes. Generation probabilities were computed with OLGA for all TCRbeta clonotypes obtained by the gDNA method from several donors. TCRdb obtained this table from immuneACCESS and retained in-frame rearrangements with V and J assigned. These tables miss some clones; where compared with another copy, unresolved V genes account for less than half of the shortfall, and the remainder is unexplained. The DNA gave D and trimming, while V, J and clone size come from that table. The sample contains approximately 1.5 million clones, around 98.5% of them found a single time. The ten largest clones capture roughly 0.36% of the sample.

CDR1 and CDR2 are read off the germline V gene as MDHEN and SYDVKM. V loses 5 bases, J loses 4 bases, and the germline ends lie 6 bases apart. The CDR3 sequence holds 12 residues, the cysteine and phenylalanine included. Left in the record is the CDR3 DNA by itself, 36 bases read in frame from the first base. Donors were healthy HIV-negative adults with no recently reported acute infections or vaccinations. All donors were Caucasian adults living in Nashville, Tennessee, USA. CD4+ T cells were enriched through magnetic negative selection, after which naive cells were positively selected on CD45RA and the remaining negative fraction served as the memory subset. After blood collection by leukapheresis, PBMCs were isolated using Ficoll-Histopaque density gradient centrifugation and then cryopreserved in the vapor phase of liquid nitrogen. Analytical flow cytometry was used to check the purity and quantity of each magnetically sorted T cell population. From each sorted fraction, genomic DNA was isolated and quantified by UV absorbance on a Nanodrop 2000c.

General findings and caveats noted by the study authors: Rarefaction of sorted-subset datasets indicated incomplete sequencing despite the large sequencing depth. Only blood was sampled, and tissue TCR repertoires likely differ from those in blood. The small number of donors limited the genetic and exposure-history diversity represented. Clonotypes shared by all four sorted-subset donors showed higher generation probabilities than non-shared clonotypes. Pairwise subsampling led to the expectation that sequencing depth would affect the degree of clonotype sharing among donors. Sharing across a few donors was observed for approximately 4.6% of naive CD4, about 4% of naive CD8, around 2.5% of memory CD4, and roughly 0.4% of memory CD8 clonotypes. Estimated clonotype richness was generally larger for naive than for memory subsets.

This receptor was obtained from a man aged 25 to 40 in good health. Sequenced: naive CD4+ T cells sorted from blood. Per the publication, the cell subset or site label means: CD45RA+ positively selected. The rearranged segments are TRBV28 and TRBJ1-5; confidence is insufficient to name the D gene. The DNA reads TGTGCCAGCAGTAAGATAAATCAGCCCCAGCATTTT. Its coded protein is CASSKINQPQHF.